The sample holds a few counts of the clone carrying this T cell receptor (beta chain). Using immunoSEQ multiplex PCR, the repertoire was profiled, and TCRdb retains in-frame clones only, with some absent. The table includes 43,000 or so clones, around 87% detected once. The sample belongs to a study of OX40 agonist ivuxolimab in advanced cancers. The sample here was CD4+ or CD8+ T cells sorted from blood, taken in a trial of the OX40 agonist ivuxolimab. This TCR was sampled from an adult with an advanced solid tumor such as melanoma, head and neck, liver or kidney cancer.

The CDR3 is CASSPRQGDTEAFF. In nucleotides, the CDR3 is TGTGCCAGCAGCCCTCGACAGGGGGACACTGAAGCTTTCTTT. The chain combines TRBV9 with TRBJ1-1; 9 bases line up with TRBD1. Trimming took 4 bases from V and 3 from J; bases not matched to a gene: 4. This CDR3 is 14 amino acids long. The germline V gene has CDR1 SGDLS and CDR2 YYNGEE.